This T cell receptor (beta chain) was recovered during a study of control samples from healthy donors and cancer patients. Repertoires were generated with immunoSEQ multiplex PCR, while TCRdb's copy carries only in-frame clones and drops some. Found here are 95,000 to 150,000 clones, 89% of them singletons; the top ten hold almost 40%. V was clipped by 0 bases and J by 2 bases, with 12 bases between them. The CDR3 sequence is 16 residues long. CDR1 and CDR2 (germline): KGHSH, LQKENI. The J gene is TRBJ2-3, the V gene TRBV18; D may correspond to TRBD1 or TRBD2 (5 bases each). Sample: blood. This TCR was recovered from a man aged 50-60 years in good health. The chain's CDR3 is CASSPPRGSFTDTQYF. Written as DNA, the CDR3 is TGTGCCAGCTCACCACCGAGGGGATCATTCACAGATACGCAGTATTTT. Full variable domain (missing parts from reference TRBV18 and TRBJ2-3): NAGVMQNPRHLVRRRGQEARLRCSPMKGHSHVYWYRQLPEEGLKFMVYLQKENIIDESGMPKERFSAEFPKEGPSILRIQQVVRGDSAAYFCASSPPRGSFTDTQYFGPGTRLTVL.